This entry is about one T cell receptor beta chain. Germline-derived CDR1 and CDR2 are MNHEY and SVGAGI. The CDR3 is 15 amino acids. With V trimmed by 6 bases and J by 1 base, 8 bases remained unmatched. These data come from a study of technical replicates of blood from a few donors. The repertoire was sequenced with immunoSEQ multiplex PCR; TCRdb's copy has only in-frame clones and lacks some. The data hold around 76,000 clones, with roughly nine tenths observed a single time. The TCR sequence derives from a human donor in good health. What was sequenced was T cells isolated from PBMCs. This chain links TRBV6-5 with TRBJ2-7; 8 nucleotides align to TRBD1. CDR3: CASRLGQGGSYEQYF. In DNA form, the CDR3 reads TGTGCCAGCAGATTAGGACAGGGCGGATCCTACGAGCAGTACTTC.